There are a few counts of the clone carrying this T cell receptor beta chain. The antigen is unknown. Researchers reported sorting CD4+ naive, central memory, regulatory and stem cell-like memory cells via CD45RO/CCR7/CD25/CD127/CD95/CD27. This record comes from a study of beta chain features in type 1 diabetes. Whole-study findings and limits: More deletions and fewer insertions at VDJ junctions were found in patients with type 1 diabetes.

Expressed TCRB transcripts were sequenced after all isolated RNA was converted to cDNA. Naive, central memory and regulatory T cell samples came to a mean of about 4 million reads. TCRdb's copy holds only in-frame clones and misses some; the assay was immunoSEQ multiplex PCR. This sample has about 220,000 clones, with 11% found just once. The receptor was derived from a man between 18 and 35 years old in good health. Sequencing used central memory CD4+ T cells from blood.

The CDR3 spells CASSLAATSTDTQYF. In DNA form, the CDR3 reads TGTGCCAGCTCACTAGCTGCAACTAGCACAGATACGCAGTATTTT. V and J are TRBV18 and TRBJ2-3; D gene uncertain. CDR1 KGHSH and CDR2 LQKENI come from the germline V gene. This CDR3 comprises 15 residues. Trimming left V 4 bases short and J 0 bases short, with 11 bases between.